This record looks at one T cell receptor (beta chain) sequence and its context. Its matching antigen is unknown. The repertoire was sequenced with immunoSEQ multiplex PCR; TCRdb's copy has only in-frame clones and lacks some. The repertoire holds roughly 8,200 clones, with under 80% as singletons. The data belong to a study of T cell repertoires in ileal Crohn's disease. Study-level information: Surgery for a complication: stricturing in roughly 61%, penetrating in about 39%. About half of patients got postoperative therapy: under 12 thiopurines, approximately 18 anti-TNF.

Germline trimming cut 3 bases from V and 0 bases from J; bases unmatched to any gene: 7. The germline V gene has CDR1 MGHDK and CDR2 SYGVNS. The CDR3 sequence is 17 residues long. Study observations and caveats: Clonality above 26.8% at surgery always came with endoscopic recurrence. High-frequency clones were more common in sorted CD8 than CD4 cells.

This rearrangement joins TRBV25-1 to TRBJ2-1; TRBD2 agrees at 8 bases. This clonotype originated in an adult with Crohn's disease. The sample was ileal tissue. This CDR3 reads CASSEGSGETSYNEQFF. CDR3 sequence (DNA): TGTGCCAGCAGTGAGGGTAGCGGGGAAACCTCCTACAATGAGCAGTTCTTC.